This record looks at one T cell receptor beta chain sequence and its context. Antigen unknown. The CDR3 extends over 19 amino acids. Germline V gene lookup returns CDR1 SNHLY and CDR2 FYNNEI. The authors made the TRB cDNA libraries by 5' RACE using UMI labels. TCRdb reprocessed the 5' RACE reads, with one entry per CDR3 protein and no DNA. The sample features approximately 20,000 distinct CDR3 sequences, with roughly 20% in its top ten. The sample originates from a study of CXCR3-negative and CXCR3-positive naive CD8 T cells. Study-level findings and limits: Across naive subsets, surface CD5 expression was comparable, and TCR strength was inferred from properties of the TRB CDR3. Partly lower CXCR3 expression followed cryopreservation, and most assays relied on fresh PBMCs.

Material for sequencing was memory CD8+ T cells from blood. This TCR was recovered from a human donor in good health. Some clones in this sample may be carry-over from other donors' samples. The J gene is TRBJ2-1, the V gene TRBV2; TCRdb returns TRBD2, unconfirmable since there is no DNA. CDR3 protein: CASSDLDSQGGNSYNEQFF.